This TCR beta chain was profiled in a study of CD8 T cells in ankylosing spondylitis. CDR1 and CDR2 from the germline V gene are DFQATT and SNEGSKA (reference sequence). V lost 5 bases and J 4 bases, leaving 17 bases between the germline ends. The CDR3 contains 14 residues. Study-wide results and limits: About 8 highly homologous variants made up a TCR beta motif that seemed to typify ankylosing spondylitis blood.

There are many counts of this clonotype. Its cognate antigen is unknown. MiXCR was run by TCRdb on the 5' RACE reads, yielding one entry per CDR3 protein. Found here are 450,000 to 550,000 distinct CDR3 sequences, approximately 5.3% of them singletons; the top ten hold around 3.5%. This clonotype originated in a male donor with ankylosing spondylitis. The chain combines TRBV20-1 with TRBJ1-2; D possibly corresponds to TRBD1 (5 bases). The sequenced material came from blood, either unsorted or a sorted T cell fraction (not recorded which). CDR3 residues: CSAYTPGNSYGYTF. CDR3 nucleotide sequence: TGCAGTGCTTATACACCAGGGAACTCCTATGGCTACACCTTC.